This T cell receptor beta chain was captured in a study of T cell responses to AZD1222 COVID-19 vaccine. Germline V gives CDR1 LGHDT, CDR2 YNNKEL (reference sequence). Germline trimming cut 5 bases from V and 11 bases from J; bases unmatched to any gene: 6. The CDR3 spans 12 residues. The table lists this clone with a few counts. The method was immunoSEQ multiplex PCR; TCRdb's version includes in-frame clones alone and lacks a portion of them. This sample has some 120,000 clones, with about 86% found just once. The TCR originated in an adult who received the AZD1222 COVID-19 vaccine. The V and J genes are TRBV3-1 (or the pseudogene TRBV3-2) and TRBJ1-1; 9 bases are a match to TRBD1. The sample was peripheral blood, taken 28 days after the second AZD1222 dose. As DNA, the CDR3 is TGTGCCAGCAGCGGGACAGGGAAAGGTGCTTTCTTT. It encodes CASSGTGKGAFF.